Shown below are 15 T cell receptor beta chains from a single sample sequenced in a study of T cells in Graves' hyperthyroidism and ophthalmopathy. It was RNA transcripts that yielded the amplified TCR beta CDR3 regions. With the HTBI primer set, the TCR CDR3 went through a first round of RT-PCR. TCRdb passed the multiplex PCR reads through MiXCR, listing each CDR3 protein once. The sample records 300,000 or so distinct CDR3 sequences, 21% being singletons. The sample taken for sequencing was blood. These receptor sequences come from a woman in her forties or fifties with Graves' hyperthyroidism.

The V call is TRBV28, the J call TRBJ2-1; unclear D gene. This CDR3 has 14 residues. Germline CDR1 is MDHEN and CDR2 is SYDVKM. V lost 7 bases, J lost 2 bases, and 12 bases lay in between. In nucleotides, the CDR3 is TGTGCCAGCAACCTTGTTGGACCCTACAATGAGCAGTTCTTC. It is translated as CASNLVGPYNEQFF.

This clonotype came up many times. The chain has TRBV28 and TRBJ1-6; the D is unclear. There are 14 residues in the CDR3. Trimming removed 5 bases at V and 3 bases at J, with 8 bases between. Germline assignment: CDR1 MDHEN and CDR2 SYDVKM. The CDR3 DNA reads TGTGCCAGCAGTACCTCCTTCTATAATTCACCCCTCCACTTT. Translated: CASSTSFYNSPLHF.

The chain employs TRBV19 and TRBJ2-7, with D unclear. Trimming stripped 4 bases from V and 7 bases from J, with 23 bases between. This CDR3 spans 16 amino acids. Germline V gene data show CDR1 as LNHDA and CDR2 as SQIVND (reference sequence). The CDR3 loop is CASSTPPRVSKGEQYF. The CDR3 coding sequence is TGTGCCAGTAGTACCCCCCCCAGAGTCTCAAAGGGAGAGCAGTACTTC.

This clonotype was picked up many times. V is TRBV7-2 and J is TRBJ1-1; D remains ambiguous. CDR1 is SGHTA, CDR2 FQGNSA, per germline. CDR3 length: 13 amino acids. V lost 0 bases to trimming and J lost 3 bases, with 5 bases between them. The DNA of the CDR3 is TGTGCCAGCAGCTTAGCGGGGTACACTGAAGCTTTCTTT. This translates into CASSLAGYTEAFF. The whole variable domain, remainder taken from reference TRBV7-2 and TRBJ1-1, is GAGVSQSPSNKVTEKGKDVELRCDPISGHTALYWYRQSLGQGLEFLIYFQGNSAPDKSGLPSDRFSAERTGGSVSTLTIQRTQQEDSAVYLCASSLAGYTEAFFGQGTRLTVV.

The chain uses TRBV18 and TRBJ1-4; tentative D call: TRBD1 (6 bases). The CDR3 is 15 residues long. CDR1 is KGHSH and CDR2 is LQKENI in the germline V gene. Trimming took 4 bases from V and 3 from J, leaving 12 bases between them. The CDR3 loop reads CASSQETGPNEKLFF. The CDR3 nucleotides are TGTGCCAGCTCACAAGAAACAGGGCCTAATGAAAAACTGTTTTTT.

This clonotype came up many times. V is TRBV18 and J is TRBJ2-2; the D is unclear. This CDR3 comprises 13 residues. CDR1 is KGHSH, CDR2 LQKENI, per germline. With 3 bases removed from V and 8 bases from J, the gap between germline ends came to 10 bases. The CDR3 protein is CASSPDRTGELFF. Here the CDR3 DNA reads TGTGCCAGCTCACCGGACCGCACAGGGGAGCTGTTTTTT.

The table lists this clonotype with many counts. The chain is built from TRBV20-1 and TRBJ1-1; TRBD1 is a possible D gene (6 bases). This CDR3 contains 14 residues. Per the germline V gene, CDR1 is DFQATT and CDR2 is SNEGSKA (reference sequence). V was shortened by 6 bases and J by 1 base, with 15 bases between the two germline ends. CDR3 bases: TGCAGTGCCGGGATCGGGGGCCCGAACACTGAAGCTTTCTTT. It codes for CSAGIGGPNTEAFF.

At least ten counts were recorded for this clonotype. A read error may explain this, as a much larger clone is one base away. The chain combines TRBV6-6 with TRBJ1-1; D call uncertain. The CDR3 runs 13 residues. From germline, CDR1 is MNHNY and CDR2 SVGAGI (reference sequence). Trimming stripped 4 bases from V and 0 bases from J, with 6 bases between. CDR3 sequence reads: CASSLEMNTEAFF. The DNA of the CDR3 is TGTGCCAGCAGTTTAGAGATGAACACTGAAGCTTTCTTT.

This clonotype was counted ten times or more. This chain uses TRBV7-9 with TRBJ2-2; tentative D call: TRBD2 (6 bases). The CDR3 spans 14 residues. Germline V lookup: CDR1 SEHNR, CDR2 FQNEAQ (reference sequence). The V gene lost 5 bases and the J gene lost 3 bases, with 10 bases spanning the gap. The CDR3 protein is CASSMGLHTGELFF. Here the CDR3 DNA reads TGTGCCAGCAGCATGGGACTCCACACCGGGGAGCTGTTTTTT.

This clonotype was found many times. The V gene is TRBV6-1, the J gene TRBJ1-5, with 9 bases that match TRBD1. Germline V gives CDR1 MNHNS, CDR2 SASEGT. CDR3 length: 13 residues. Trimming cost V 8 bases and J 6 bases; bases outside gene matches: 5. The DNA of the CDR3 is TGTGCCAGCGGCGGACAGGGGACTCAGCCCCAGCATTTT. This gives the protein CASGGQGTQPQHF.

The table lists this clonotype with many counts. The rearrangement links TRBV2 to TRBJ2-3; TRBD2 matches 10 bases. In germline, CDR1 is SNHLY, CDR2 FYNNEI. This CDR3 is 14 amino acids long. With 5 bases clipped from V and 6 bases from J, the junction kept 5 bases outside the gene matches. The DNA of the CDR3 is TGTGCCAGCAGTTTAGCGGGAGGAATGGATACGCAGTATTTT. Protein: CASSLAGGMDTQYF.

The V call is TRBV15, the J call TRBJ2-3; possibly TRBD1 for D (6 bases). Germline V gives CDR1 LNHNV, CDR2 YYDKDF (reference sequence). V was pared by 0 bases and J by 4 bases, with 14 bases between. The CDR3 loop spans 16 amino acids. In nucleotides, the CDR3 is TGTGCCACCAGCAGAGATCTGCAGGGGAGATCAGATACGCAGTATTTT. Its protein is CATSRDLQGRSDTQYF.

The chain has TRBV20-1 and TRBJ2-7; 11 positions match TRBD2. J was trimmed by 0 bases and V by 5 bases; bases with no gene match: 12. The CDR3 covers 17 residues. From germline, CDR1 is DFQATT and CDR2 SNEGSKA (reference sequence). CDR3 in DNA: TGCAGTGCTCGGAGAGGGGGACTAGCGGTGTACTCCTACGAGCAGTACTTC. Protein product: CSARRGGLAVYSYEQYF.

This clonotype turned up a few times. The germline gene is not matched at one end of the junction; a read error may be the cause. The genes are TRBV5-1 and TRBJ1-5, with 9 bases matching TRBD1. Germline loops: CDR1 SGHRS, CDR2 YFSETQ. The CDR3 extends over 16 amino acids. The CDR3 nucleotides are TGCGCCAGCAGCTGGGGACAGGGAGGGAGCAATCAGCCCCAGCGTTTT. Amino acids: CASSWGQGGSNQPQRF.

This clonotype was seen many times. The V and J genes are TRBV6-1 and TRBJ1-2; 9 nucleotides align to TRBD1. CDR3 length: 17 residues. V was pared by 0 bases and J by 2 bases, with 7 bases of the junction left unmatched. Per the germline V gene, CDR1 is MNHNS and CDR2 is SASEGT. As DNA, the CDR3 is TGTGCCAGCAGTGAAGCATTGAGGACAGGGGAGAACTATGGCTACACCTTC. Translation: CASSEALRTGENYGYTF.